This T cell receptor (beta chain) comes out of a study of CD4+ T cells in melanoma. Only in-frame clones appear in the TCRdb table, and some are missing; sequencing was by immunoSEQ multiplex PCR. This table has roughly 110,000 clones, about 90% appearing once. Looked up from germline, CDR1 is GTSNPN and CDR2 is SVGIG (reference sequence). There are 17 residues in the CDR3. Trimming left V 0 bases short and J 6 bases short, with 18 bases between. Sequenced: peripheral blood. The V and J genes are TRBV30 and TRBJ1-6, with D hard to call. This sequence was found in a human donor with melanoma. The CDR3 DNA follows: TGTGCCTGGAGTGTCTCCCCCGTTGGGGTTTTTAATTCACCCCTCCACTTT. Its translation is CAWSVSPVGVFNSPLHF.